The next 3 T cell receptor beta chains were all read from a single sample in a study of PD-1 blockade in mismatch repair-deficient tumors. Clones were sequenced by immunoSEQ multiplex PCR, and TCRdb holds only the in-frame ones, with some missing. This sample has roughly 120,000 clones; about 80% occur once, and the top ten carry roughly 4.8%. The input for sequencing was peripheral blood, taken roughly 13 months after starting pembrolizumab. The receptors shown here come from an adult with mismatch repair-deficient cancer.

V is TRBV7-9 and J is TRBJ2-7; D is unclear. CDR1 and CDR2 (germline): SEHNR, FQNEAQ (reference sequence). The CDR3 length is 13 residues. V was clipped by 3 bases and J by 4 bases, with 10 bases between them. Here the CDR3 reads CASSFRTAYEQYF. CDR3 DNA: TGTGCCAGCAGCTTTCGAACCGCTTACGAGCAGTACTTC.

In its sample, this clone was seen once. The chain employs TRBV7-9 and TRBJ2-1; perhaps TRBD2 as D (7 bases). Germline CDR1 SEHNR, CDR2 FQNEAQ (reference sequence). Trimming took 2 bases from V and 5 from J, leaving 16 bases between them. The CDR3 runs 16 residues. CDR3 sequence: CASSLRGRATDNEQFF. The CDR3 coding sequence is TGTGCCAGCAGCTTAAGGGGGAGGGCCACCGACAATGAGCAGTTCTTC.

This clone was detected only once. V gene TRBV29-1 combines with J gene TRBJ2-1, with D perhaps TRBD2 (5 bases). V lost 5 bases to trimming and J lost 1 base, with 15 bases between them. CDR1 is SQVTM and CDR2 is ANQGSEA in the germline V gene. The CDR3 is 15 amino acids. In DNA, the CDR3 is TGCAGCGTTTATTCGGGAACTTCGTCCTACAATGAGCAGTTCTTC. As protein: CSVYSGTSSYNEQFF.